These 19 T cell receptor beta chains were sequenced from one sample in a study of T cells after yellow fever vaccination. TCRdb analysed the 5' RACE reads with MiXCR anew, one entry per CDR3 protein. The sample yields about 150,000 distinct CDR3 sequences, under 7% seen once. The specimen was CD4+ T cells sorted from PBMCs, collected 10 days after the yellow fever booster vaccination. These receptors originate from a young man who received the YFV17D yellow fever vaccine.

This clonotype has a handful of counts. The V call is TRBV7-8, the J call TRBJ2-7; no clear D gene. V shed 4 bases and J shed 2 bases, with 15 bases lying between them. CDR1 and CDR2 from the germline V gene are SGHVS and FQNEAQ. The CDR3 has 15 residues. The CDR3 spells CASSSLGGPPYEQYF. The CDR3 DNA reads TGTGCCAGCAGCTCCCTGGGCGGACCTCCCTACGAGCAGTACTTC.

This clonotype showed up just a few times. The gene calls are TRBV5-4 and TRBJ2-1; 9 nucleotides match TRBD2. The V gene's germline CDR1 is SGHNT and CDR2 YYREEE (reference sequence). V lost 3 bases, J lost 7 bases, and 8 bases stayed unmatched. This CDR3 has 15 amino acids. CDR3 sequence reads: CASSSVGAGGNEQFF. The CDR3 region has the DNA TGTGCCAGCAGCTCCGTAGGGGCGGGAGGGAATGAGCAGTTCTTC.

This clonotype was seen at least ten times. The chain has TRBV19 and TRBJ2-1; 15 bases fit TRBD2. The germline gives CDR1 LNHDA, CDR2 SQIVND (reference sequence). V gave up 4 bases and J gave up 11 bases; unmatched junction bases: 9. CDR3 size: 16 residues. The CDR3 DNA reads TGTGCCAGTAGTACCCAGCGGGGACTAGCGGGAGGAAAGCAGTTCTTC. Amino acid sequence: CASSTQRGLAGGKQFF.

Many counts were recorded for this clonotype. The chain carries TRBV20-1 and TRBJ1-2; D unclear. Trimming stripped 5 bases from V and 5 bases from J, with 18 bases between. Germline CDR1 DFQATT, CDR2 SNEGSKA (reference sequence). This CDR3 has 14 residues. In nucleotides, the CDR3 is TGCAGTGCTTTAACCGTGGCGGGATTTTATGGCTACACCTTC. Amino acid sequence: CSALTVAGFYGYTF.

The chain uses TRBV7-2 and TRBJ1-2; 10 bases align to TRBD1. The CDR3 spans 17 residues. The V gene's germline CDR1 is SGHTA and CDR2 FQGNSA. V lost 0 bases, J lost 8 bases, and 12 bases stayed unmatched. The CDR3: CASSLATGTGALRGYTF. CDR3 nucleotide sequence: TGTGCCAGCAGCTTAGCGACCGGGACAGGGGCCCTCCGGGGCTACACCTTC.

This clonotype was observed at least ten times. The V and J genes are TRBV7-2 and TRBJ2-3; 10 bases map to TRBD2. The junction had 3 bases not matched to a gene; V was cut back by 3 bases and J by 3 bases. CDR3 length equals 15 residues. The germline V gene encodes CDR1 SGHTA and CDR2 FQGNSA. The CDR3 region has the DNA TGTGCCAGCAGCTTCACTAGCGGGACGACAGATACGCAGTATTTT. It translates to CASSFTSGTTDTQYF. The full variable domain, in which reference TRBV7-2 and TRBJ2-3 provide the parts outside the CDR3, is GAGVSQSPSNKVTEKGKDVELRCDPISGHTALYWYRQSLGQGLEFLIYFQGNSAPDKSGLPSDRFSAERTGGSVSTLTIQRTQQEDSAVYLCASSFTSGTTDTQYFGPGTRLTVL.

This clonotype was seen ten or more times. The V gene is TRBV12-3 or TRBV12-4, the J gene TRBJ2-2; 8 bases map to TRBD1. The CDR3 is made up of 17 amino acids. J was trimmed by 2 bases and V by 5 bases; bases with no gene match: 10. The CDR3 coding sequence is TGTGCCAGCAGTCCGACCCCAGGGGGCCCAAACACCGGGGAGCTGTTTTTT. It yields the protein CASSPTPGGPNTGELFF.

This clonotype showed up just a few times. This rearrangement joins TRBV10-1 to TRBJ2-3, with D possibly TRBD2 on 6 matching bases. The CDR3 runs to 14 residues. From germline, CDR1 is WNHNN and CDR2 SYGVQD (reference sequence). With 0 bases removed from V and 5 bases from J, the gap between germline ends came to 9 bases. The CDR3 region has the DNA TGCGCCAGCAGTGAGTCAAGCGGGCAAGATACGCAGTATTTT. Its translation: CASSESSGQDTQYF.

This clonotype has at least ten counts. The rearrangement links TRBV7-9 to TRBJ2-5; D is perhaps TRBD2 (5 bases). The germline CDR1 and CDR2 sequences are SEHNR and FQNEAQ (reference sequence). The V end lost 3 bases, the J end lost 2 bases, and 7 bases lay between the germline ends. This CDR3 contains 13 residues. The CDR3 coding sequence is TGTGCCAGCAGCTTCGAGCGGCAAGAGACCCAGTACTTC. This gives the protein CASSFERQETQYF. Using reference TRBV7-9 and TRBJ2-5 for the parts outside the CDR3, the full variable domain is DTGVSQNPRHKITKRGQNVTFRCDPISEHNRLYWYRQTLGQGPEFLTYFQNEAQLEKSRLLSDRFSAERPKGSFSTLEIQRTEQGDSAMYLCASSFERQETQYFGPGTRLLVL.

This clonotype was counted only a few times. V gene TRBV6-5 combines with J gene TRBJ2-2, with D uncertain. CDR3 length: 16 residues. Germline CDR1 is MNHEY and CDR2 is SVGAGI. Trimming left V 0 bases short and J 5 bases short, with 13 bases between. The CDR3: CASSYSGLVKTGELFF. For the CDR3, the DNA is TGTGCCAGCAGTTACTCGGGGTTGGTAAAAACCGGGGAGCTGTTTTTT.

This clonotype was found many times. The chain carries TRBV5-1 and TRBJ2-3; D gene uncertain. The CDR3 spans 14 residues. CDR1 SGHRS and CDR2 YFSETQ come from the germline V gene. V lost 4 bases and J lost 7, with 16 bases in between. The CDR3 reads CASSALPGVYTQYF. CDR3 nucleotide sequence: TGCGCCAGCAGCGCACTCCCTGGAGTATATACGCAGTATTTT.

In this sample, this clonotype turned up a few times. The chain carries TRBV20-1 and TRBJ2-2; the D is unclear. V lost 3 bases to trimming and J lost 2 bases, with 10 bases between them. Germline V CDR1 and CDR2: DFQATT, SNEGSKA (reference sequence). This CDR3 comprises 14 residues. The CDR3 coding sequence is TGCAGTGCTAGTCTAGTAATTAACACCGGGGAGCTGTTTTTT. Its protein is CSASLVINTGELFF.

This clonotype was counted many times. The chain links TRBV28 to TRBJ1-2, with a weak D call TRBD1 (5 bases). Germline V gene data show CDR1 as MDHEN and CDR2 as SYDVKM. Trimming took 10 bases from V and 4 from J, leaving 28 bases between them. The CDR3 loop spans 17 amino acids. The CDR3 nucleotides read TGTGCCAACTCAAAGGGGCGTGGCGGGCAGTCGGGCTATGGCTACACCTTC. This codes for CANSKGRGGQSGYGYTF.

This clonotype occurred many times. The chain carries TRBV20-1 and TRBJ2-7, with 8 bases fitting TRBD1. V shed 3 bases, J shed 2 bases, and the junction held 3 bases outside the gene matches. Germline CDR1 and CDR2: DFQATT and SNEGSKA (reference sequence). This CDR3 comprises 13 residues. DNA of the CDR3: TGCAGTGCTAGCGAGACAGGGGCCTACGAGCAGTACTTC. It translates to CSASETGAYEQYF.

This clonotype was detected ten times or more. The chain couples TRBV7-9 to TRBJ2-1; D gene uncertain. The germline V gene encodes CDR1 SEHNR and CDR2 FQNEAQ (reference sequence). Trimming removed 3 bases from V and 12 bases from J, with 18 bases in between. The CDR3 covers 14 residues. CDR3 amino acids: CASSLVGTSQRQFF. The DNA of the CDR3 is TGTGCCAGCAGCTTGGTTGGTACCAGCCAACGGCAGTTCTTC.

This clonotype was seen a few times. CDR3 nucleotide sequence: TGCGCCAGCAGCTTAGGTCAACTAGCGGGAGGGGATGAGCAGTTCTTC. Protein product: CASSLGQLAGGDEQFF. The chain is built from TRBV5-1 and TRBJ2-1, with 13 bases that match TRBD2. The CDR3 runs to 16 residues. Trimming took 2 bases from V and 8 from J; bases not matched to a gene: 7. Germline V gives CDR1 SGHRS, CDR2 YFSETQ. Using reference TRBV5-1 and TRBJ2-1 for the parts outside the CDR3, the full variable domain is KAGVTQTPRYLIKTRGQQVTLSCSPISGHRSVSWYQQTPGQGLQFLFEYFSETQRNKGNFPGRFSGRQFSNSRSEMNVSTLELGDSALYLCASSLGQLAGGDEQFFGPGTRLTVL.

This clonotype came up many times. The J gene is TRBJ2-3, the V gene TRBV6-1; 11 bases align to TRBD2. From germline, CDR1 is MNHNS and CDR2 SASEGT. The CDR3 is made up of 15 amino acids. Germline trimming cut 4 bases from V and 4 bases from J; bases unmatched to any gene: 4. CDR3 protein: CASSVIAGGADTQYF. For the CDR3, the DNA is TGTGCCAGCAGTGTGATAGCGGGAGGGGCAGATACGCAGTATTTT.

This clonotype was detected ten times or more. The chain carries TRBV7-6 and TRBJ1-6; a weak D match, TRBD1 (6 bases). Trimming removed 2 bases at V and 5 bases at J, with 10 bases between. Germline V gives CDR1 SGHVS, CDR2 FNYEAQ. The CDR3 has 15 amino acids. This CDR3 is CASSLMSGDNSPLHF. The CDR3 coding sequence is TGTGCCAGCAGCTTAATGTCAGGGGATAATTCACCCCTCCACTTT.

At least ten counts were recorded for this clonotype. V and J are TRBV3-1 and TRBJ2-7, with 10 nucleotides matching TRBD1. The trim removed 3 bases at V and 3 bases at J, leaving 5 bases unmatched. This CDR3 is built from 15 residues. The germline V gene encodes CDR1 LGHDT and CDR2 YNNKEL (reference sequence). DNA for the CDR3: TGTGCCAGCAGCCATCGCCGGGACAGGGGCTACGAGCAGTACTTC. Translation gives CASSHRRDRGYEQYF.